These 6 T cell receptor beta chains originate from one sample sequenced in a study of shared clonotypes between healthy human individuals. This table comes from immunoSEQ multiplex PCR, and its TCRdb copy is limited to in-frame clones, with some not included. The sample has approximately 1.5 million clones; roughly 98% are singletons. The sequencing input was naive CD4+ T cells sorted from blood. As to subset: CD45RA+ positively selected. The receptor set was obtained from a man between 25 and 39 years old in good health.

J is TRBJ2-7 and V is TRBV28, with D perhaps being TRBD1 or TRBD2 (5 bases each). Germline V gene sequence: CDR1 MDHEN, CDR2 SYDVKM. V lost 6 bases to trimming and J lost 1 base, with 16 bases between them. The CDR3 is 15 amino acids. The CDR3 nucleotides are TGTGCCAGCAGACTCGGGATGGGGGTGTCCTACGAGCAGTACTTC. Amino acids: CASRLGMGVSYEQYF.

The chain carries TRBV11-2 and TRBJ2-1; D unresolved. Germline loops: CDR1 SGHAT, CDR2 FQNNGV. CDR3 length: 15 amino acids. The ends were cut back, 4 bases at V and 0 bases at J, with 10 bases in the middle. This chain's CDR3 is CASSSLQSSYNEQFF. The CDR3 coding sequence is TGTGCCAGCAGCTCGCTCCAGAGCTCCTACAATGAGCAGTTCTTC. Using reference TRBV11-2 and TRBJ2-1 for the parts outside the CDR3, the full variable domain is EAGVAQSPRYKIIEKRQSVAFWCNPISGHATLYWYQQILGQGPKLLIQFQNNGVVDDSQLPKDRFSAERLKGVDSTLKIQPAKLEDSAVYLCASSSLQSSYNEQFFGPGTRLTVL.

The chain links TRBV7-2 to TRBJ2-3, with 7 nucleotides matching TRBD2. The trim removed 2 bases at V and 2 bases at J, leaving 4 bases unmatched. CDR1 and CDR2 from the germline V gene are SGHTA and FQGNSA. The length of the CDR3 is 15 residues. The CDR3 DNA is TGTGCCAGCAGCTTATACGCGGGAGCCACAGATACGCAGTATTTT. Protein product: CASSLYAGATDTQYF.

About this clone itself: The sample contains more than one DNA sequence encoding this CDR3. This chain links TRBV9 with TRBJ2-7, with D tentatively TRBD2 (6 bases). This CDR3 has 14 residues. Trimming pared 2 bases from V and 1 base from J, leaving 10 bases between. In germline, CDR1 is SGDLS, CDR2 YYNGEE. This CDR3 reads CASSVSGRSYEQYF. For the CDR3, the DNA is TGTGCCAGCAGCGTGAGCGGGCGGTCCTACGAGCAGTACTTC.

V and J are TRBV6-5 and TRBJ2-7; 12 nucleotides align to TRBD2. The ends lost 0 bases at V and 1 base at J; junction bases unmatched: 1. CDR1 is MNHEY and CDR2 is SVGAGI in the germline V gene. The CDR3 totals 16 residues. Written as DNA, the CDR3 is TGTGCCAGCAGTTACTCGGGACTAGCGGGTTCCTACGAGCAGTACTTC. Residues: CASSYSGLAGSYEQYF.

This sequence joins TRBV29-1 and TRBJ2-3, with no clear D. This CDR3 comprises 12 residues. V lost 4 bases, J lost 6 bases, and 11 bases lay in between. Germline CDR1 reads SQVTM; CDR2 reads ANQGSEA. CDR3 sequence reads: CSVVPPADTQYF. DNA for the CDR3: TGCAGCGTTGTGCCACCCGCCGATACGCAGTATTTT.